Listed below are T cell receptor beta chains from one sample, sequenced in a study of post-analysis software for immune sequencing data. MiXCR, applied by TCRdb to the PCR reads, yields one record per CDR3 protein. Among about 400,000 distinct CDR3 sequences listed, 30% to 45% were seen once. Sample: blood. Every receptor here comes from a girl aged 10-17 years with multiple sclerosis. CDR3s include the opening cysteine and the closing phenylalanine or tryptophan.

CDR3aa	v_gene
CASRTRTGYNEQFF	TRBV5-1
CASRFGTGKTNEQFF	TRBV11-2
CATSDSETGRETQYF	TRBV24-1
CASSFDRKYGYTF	TRBV12-3/TRBV12-4
CSVEDRTVAQYF	TRBV29-1
CASSRLGQGSDEQFF	TRBV27
CASILYQARNTEAFF	TRBV27
CSASSDTDTQYF	TRBV20-1
CASSLLGGSEQFF	TRBV7-2
CATSDLQTGQETQYF	TRBV24-1
CAIREGGGITDTQYF	TRBV10-3
CASSFKGDGYTF	TRBV5-1
CASSLSTGGTVYGYTF	TRBV5-1
CASSPRGNQPQHF	TRBV7-2
CASSFNPTGELFF	TRBV7-9
CSADILDTQYF	TRBV29-1
CSVSATGTGYNEQFF	TRBV20-1
CASTLGARDFSGANVLTF	TRBV6-2/TRBV6-3
CASSLGGMKSDTQYF	TRBV12-3/TRBV12-4
CASYPLGQGRTDTLYF	TRBV9
CAISNRGPDTEAFF	TRBV10-3
CASSLERATNEKLFF	TRBV7-9
CASFTGRMNTEAFF	TRBV6-6
CASSLGPGTYEQYF	TRBV28
CASSSLKGKTLTDTQYF	TRBV11-2
CASSERQGVANEKLFF	TRBV9
CSVGRQGDYYGYTF	TRBV29-1
CASSSRSVGWNEQFF	TRBV12-3/TRBV12-4
CASSGPGQETYGYTF	TRBV6-1
CASRLSRVYEQYF	TRBV27
CASSVGPGPGSYEQYF	TRBV9
CASRKGRTDTQYF	TRBV5-1
CASSLGTDETQYF	TRBV28
CASSGKTDFSYEQYF	TRBV19
CSARVARGTYSNQPQHF	TRBV20-1